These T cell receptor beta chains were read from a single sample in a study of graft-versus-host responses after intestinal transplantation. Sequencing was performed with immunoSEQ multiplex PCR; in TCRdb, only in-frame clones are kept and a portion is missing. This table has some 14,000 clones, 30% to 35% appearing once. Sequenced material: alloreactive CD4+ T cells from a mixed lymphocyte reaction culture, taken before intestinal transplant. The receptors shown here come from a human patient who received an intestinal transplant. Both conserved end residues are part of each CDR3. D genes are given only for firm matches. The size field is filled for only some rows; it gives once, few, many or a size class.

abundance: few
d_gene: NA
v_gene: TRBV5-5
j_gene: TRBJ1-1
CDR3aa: CASSLTPDTEAFF
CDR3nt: TGTGCCAGCAGCCTCACCCCGGACACTGAAGCTTTCTTT

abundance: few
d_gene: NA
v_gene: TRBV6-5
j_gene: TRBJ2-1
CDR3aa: CASSWRGNNEQFF
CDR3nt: TGTGCCAGCAGCTGGAGAGGGAACAATGAGCAGTTCTTC

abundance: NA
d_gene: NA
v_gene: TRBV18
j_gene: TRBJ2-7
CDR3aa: CASSPREVYEQYF
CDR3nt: TGTGCCAGCTCACCGCGCGAGGTCTACGAGCAGTACTTC

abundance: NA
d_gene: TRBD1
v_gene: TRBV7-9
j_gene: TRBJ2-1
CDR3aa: CASSPKPGTGGGEQFF
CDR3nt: TGTGCCAGCAGCCCGAAGCCCGGGACAGGGGGCGGTGAGCAGTTCTTC

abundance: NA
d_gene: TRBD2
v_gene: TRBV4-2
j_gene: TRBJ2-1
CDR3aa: CASSQDRWASGMLSYNEQFF
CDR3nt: TGTGCCAGCAGCCAAGATAGGTGGGCTAGCGGGATGTTATCCTACAATGAGCAGTTCTTC

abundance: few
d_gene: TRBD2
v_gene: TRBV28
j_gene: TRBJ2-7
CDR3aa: CASSLSSGRLYEQYF
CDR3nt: TGTGCCAGCTCGCTATCTAGCGGGAGATTATACGAGCAGTACTTC

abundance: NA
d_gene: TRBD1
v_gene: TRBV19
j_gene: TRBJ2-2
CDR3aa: CASSVRVVPPNRGPTGELFF
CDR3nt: TGTGCCAGTAGCGTCCGAGTGGTACCCCCAAACAGGGGGCCCACCGGGGAGCTGTTTTTT

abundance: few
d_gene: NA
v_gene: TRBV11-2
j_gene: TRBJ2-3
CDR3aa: CATSPAGASTDTQYF
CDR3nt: TGTGCCACCTCCCCCGCAGGGGCCAGCACAGATACGCAGTATTTT

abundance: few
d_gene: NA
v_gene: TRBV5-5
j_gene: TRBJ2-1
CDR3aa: CASSLGLFSYNEQFF
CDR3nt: TGTGCCAGCAGCTTGGGACTATTCTCCTACAATGAGCAGTTCTTC

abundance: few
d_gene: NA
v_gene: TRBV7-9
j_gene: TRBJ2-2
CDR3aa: CASSFDTNTGELFF
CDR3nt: TGTGCCAGCAGCTTTGACACTAACACCGGGGAGCTGTTTTTT

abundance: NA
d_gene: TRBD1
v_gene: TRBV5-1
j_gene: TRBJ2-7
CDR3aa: CASSPSGTGSYEQYF
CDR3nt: TGCGCCAGCAGTCCCTCCGGGACAGGCTCCTACGAGCAGTACTTC

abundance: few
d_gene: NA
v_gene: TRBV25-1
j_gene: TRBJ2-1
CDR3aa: CASSEYLFSSEQFF
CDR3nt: TGTGCCAGCAGTGAATATTTGTTTTCCAGTGAGCAGTTCTTC

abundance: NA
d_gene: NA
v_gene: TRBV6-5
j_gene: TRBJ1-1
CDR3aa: CASSYSRRMNTEAFF
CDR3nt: TGTGCCAGCAGTTACTCGAGACGGATGAACACTGAAGCTTTCTTT

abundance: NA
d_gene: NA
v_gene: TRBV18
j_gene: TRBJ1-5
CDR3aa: CASSRQENQPQHF
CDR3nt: TGTGCCAGCTCACGACAGGAGAATCAGCCCCAGCATTTT

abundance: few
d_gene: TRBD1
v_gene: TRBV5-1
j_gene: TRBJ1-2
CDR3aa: CASSWGDRENYGYTF
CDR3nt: TGCGCCAGCAGCTGGGGGGACAGGGAGAACTATGGCTACACCTTC

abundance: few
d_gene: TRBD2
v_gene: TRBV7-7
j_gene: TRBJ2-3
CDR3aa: CASSLAPGLAGSTDTQYF
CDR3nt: TGTGCCAGCAGCTTAGCCCCGGGACTAGCGGGCAGCACAGATACGCAGTATTTT